The sequence of this TCR beta chain was determined in a study of blood T cell repertoires in COVID-19. Across the whole study: Researchers got acute and convalescent COVID-19 samples from the United States, Italy and Spain.

Only one count was recorded for this clone. Sequencing used immunoSEQ multiplex PCR; TCRdb keeps in-frame clones, though not all of them. Counted here are 130,000 to 150,000 clones, over 75% occurring once; the ten biggest clones make up about 8%. The receptor was isolated from a woman aged 55-70 years with COVID-19, enrolled during active disease. The sequenced material came from peripheral blood.

The CDR3 DNA reads TGTGCCAGCAGCACGACTAGTACCTACGAGCAGTACTTC. Encoded protein: CASSTTSTYEQYF. This chain uses TRBV13 with TRBJ2-7, with a possible D match to TRBD2 (6 bases). V gave up 5 bases and J gave up 2 bases, with 10 bases separating them. This CDR3 has 13 amino acids. The V gene's germline CDR1 is PRHDT and CDR2 FYEKMQ (reference sequence).